This TCR beta chain was documented in a study of response to subunit inactivated influenza vaccine. Study results and limitations: Authors suggested each seasonal influenza vaccination recruits few new T cells.

This clonotype has just a few counts. Antigen specificity is unknown. TCRdb itself ran the RT-PCR reads through MiXCR, one entry per CDR3 protein. The top ten hold around 12% of the sample, which has around 500,000 distinct CDR3 sequences, approximately 11% seen once. V lost 3 bases and J lost 1, with 10 bases in between. The CDR3 loop spans 15 amino acids. Germline V gene lookup returns CDR1 SGHTA and CDR2 FQGNSA. This receptor was obtained from a man aged 50-59 years who received an inactivated influenza vaccine. This material consisted of PBMCs from blood, taken about 40 days after vaccination. The chain employs TRBV7-2 and TRBJ2-1; D is perhaps TRBD1 (5 bases). DNA for the CDR3: TGTGCCAGCAGCTTCTTCCAGGGTTCCTACAATGAGCAGTTCTTC. Amino acids: CASSFFQGSYNEQFF.